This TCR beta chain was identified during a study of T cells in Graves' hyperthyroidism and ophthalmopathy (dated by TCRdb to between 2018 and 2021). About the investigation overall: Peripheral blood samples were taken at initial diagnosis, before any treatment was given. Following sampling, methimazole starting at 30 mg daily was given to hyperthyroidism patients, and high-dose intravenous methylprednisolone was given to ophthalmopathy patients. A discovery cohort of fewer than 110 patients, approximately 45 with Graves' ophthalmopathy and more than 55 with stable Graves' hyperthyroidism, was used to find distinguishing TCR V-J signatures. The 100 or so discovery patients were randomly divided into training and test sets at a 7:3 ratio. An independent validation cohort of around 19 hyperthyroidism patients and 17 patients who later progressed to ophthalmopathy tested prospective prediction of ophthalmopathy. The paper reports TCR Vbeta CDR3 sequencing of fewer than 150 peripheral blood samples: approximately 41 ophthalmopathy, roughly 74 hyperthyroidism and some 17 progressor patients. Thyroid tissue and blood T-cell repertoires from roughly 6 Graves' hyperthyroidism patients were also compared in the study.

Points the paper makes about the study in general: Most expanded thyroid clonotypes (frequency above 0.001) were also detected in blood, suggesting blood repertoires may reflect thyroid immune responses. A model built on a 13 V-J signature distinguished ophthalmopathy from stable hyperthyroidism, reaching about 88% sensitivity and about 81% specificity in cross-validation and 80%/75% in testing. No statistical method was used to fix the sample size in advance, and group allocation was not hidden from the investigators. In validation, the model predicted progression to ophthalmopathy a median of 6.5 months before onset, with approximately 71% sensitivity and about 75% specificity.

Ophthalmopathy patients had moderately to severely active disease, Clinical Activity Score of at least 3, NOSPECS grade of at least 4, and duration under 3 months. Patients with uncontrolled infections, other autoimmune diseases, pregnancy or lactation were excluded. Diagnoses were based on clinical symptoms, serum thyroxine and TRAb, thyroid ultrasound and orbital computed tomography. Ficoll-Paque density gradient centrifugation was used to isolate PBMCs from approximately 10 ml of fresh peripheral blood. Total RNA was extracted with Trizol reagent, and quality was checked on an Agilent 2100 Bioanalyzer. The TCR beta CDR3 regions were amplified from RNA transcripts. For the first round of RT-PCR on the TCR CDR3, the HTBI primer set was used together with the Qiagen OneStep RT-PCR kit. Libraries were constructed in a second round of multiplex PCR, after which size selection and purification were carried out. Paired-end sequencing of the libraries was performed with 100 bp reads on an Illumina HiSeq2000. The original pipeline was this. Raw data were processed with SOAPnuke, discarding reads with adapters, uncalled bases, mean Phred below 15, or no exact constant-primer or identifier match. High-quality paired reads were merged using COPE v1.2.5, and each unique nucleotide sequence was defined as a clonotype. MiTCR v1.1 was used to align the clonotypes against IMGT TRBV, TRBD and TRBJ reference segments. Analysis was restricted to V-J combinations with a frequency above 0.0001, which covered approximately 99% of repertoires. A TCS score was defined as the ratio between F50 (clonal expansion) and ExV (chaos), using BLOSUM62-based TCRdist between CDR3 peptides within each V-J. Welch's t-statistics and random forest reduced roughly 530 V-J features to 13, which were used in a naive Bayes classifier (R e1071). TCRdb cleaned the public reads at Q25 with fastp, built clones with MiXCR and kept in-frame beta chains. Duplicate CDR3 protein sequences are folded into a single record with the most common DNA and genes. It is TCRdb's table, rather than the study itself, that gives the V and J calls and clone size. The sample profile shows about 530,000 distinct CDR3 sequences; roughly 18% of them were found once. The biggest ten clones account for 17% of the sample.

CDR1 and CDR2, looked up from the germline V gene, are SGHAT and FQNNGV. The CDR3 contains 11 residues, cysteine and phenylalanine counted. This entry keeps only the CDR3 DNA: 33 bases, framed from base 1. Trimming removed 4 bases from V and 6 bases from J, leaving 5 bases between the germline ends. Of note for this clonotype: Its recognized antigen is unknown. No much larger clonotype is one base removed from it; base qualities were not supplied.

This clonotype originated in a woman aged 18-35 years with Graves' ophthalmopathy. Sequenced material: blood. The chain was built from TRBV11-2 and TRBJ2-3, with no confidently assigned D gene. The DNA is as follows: TGTGCCAGCAGCTCGATGGATACGCAGTATTTT. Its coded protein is CASSSMDTQYF.